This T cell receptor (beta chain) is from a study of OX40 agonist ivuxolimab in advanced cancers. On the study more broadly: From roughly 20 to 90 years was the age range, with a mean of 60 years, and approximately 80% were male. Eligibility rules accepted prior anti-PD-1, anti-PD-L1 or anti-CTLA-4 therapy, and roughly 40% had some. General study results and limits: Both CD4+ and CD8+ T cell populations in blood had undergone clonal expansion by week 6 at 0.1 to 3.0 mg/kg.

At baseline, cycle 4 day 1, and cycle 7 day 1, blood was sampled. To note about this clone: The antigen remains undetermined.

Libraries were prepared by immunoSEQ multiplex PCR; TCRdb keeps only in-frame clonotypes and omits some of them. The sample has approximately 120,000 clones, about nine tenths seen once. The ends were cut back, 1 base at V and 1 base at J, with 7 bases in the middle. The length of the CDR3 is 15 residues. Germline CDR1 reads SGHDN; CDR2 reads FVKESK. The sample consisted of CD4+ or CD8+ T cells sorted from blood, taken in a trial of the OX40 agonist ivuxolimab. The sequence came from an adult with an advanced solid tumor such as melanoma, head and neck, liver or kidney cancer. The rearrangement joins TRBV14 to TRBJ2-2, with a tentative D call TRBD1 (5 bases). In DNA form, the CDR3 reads TGTGCCAGCAGCCAAGGTACAGGGAACACCGGGGAGCTGTTTTTT. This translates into CASSQGTGNTGELFF.